The entry below describes one T cell receptor beta chain. Its antigen is unknown. The record has no base qualities; no much larger clone is one base away. These data originate in a study of identifying expanded T cells in peripheral blood (dated by TCRdb to between 2018 and 2021). Study-wide context: Four technical replicates, made by sequencing separate aliquots from the same pool of genomic DNA, were compared pairwise. The research as a whole found: For all healthy donors, the variance in clone template counts between two-week samples rose significantly as total template count increased. The binomial model flagged roughly 1.2 differentially abundant clones between technical replicates but 15 to 17 over around two weeks and roughly 20 over about four weeks. Across all healthy-donor time intervals, the beta-binomial model significantly lowered both the number of clones called differentially abundant and the false-positive rate. The authors expected that over much longer intervals, such as months to years, biological variance in healthy repertoires might increase even further.

During the collection period, no immune events, such as infections, were documented for the healthy donors. Time-dependent variance in a beta-binomial model of T-cell clone differential abundance was calibrated using healthy-donor blood repertoires as a training cohort. The training cohort was composed of around ten healthy donors, 3 female and 7 male. The donors were between roughly 29 and 70 years old, with an average age of approximately 46 years. Whole blood from each healthy donor was obtained from a commercial supplier and was collected at three time points two to three weeks apart. For immunosequencing, genomic DNA was extracted from unsorted whole blood. CDR1 SGDLS and CDR2 YYNGEE are derived from the germline V gene. The CDR3 measures 17 amino acids from cysteine to phenylalanine. Only the CDR3 portion is preserved as DNA: 51 bases, with reading frame beginning at the first base. Trimming leaves V shorter by 2 bases and J shorter by 6 bases, with the junction holding 11 bases beyond the gene matches.

The immunoSEQ Assay, which uses bias-controlled multiplex PCR amplification of genomic DNA, was used to profile TCRbeta CDR3 regions. The authors processed their data as follows. The absolute abundance of each unique TCRbeta CDR3 region was quantified after sequences were collapsed and filtered. Differential abundance was assessed using a binomial (Fisher-equivalent) model and a beta-binomial model in which time-dependent variance fitted from healthy donors was added. Clones with fewer than 5 combined templates were excluded, and clones with Benjamini-Hochberg FDR below 0.01 were called differentially abundant. Beta-binomial variance was modeled as a function of total template count across the two samples using the form v = (b*log(k)+a)^2. Entries here come from immuneACCESS through TCRdb and include only in-frame sequences with V and J called. Some clones fail to appear in such tables; in the studies checked, an unresolved V gene covers under half of the shortfall, and the cause of the remainder is unknown. D and trimming come from the DNA, and the V and J calls and clone size come from that table. In all, the sample holds about 100,000 clones, and approximately 89% of those were seen once. 5.5% to 6.5% of the sample lies in the top ten.

The sequenced sample was blood. The receptor chain draws on TRBV9 and TRBJ2-1; 10 junctional bases match TRBD2. The origin of this receptor is a person aged 18 to 75 in good health. The CDR3 protein is CASSVDLQRGGFNEQFF. The nucleotide sequence reads as follows: TGTGCCAGCAGCGTGGATCTTCAGCGGGGGGGCTTCAATGAGCAGTTCTTC.